One and the same sample provided the 11 T cell receptor beta chains below, sequenced in a study of blood T cell repertoires in COVID-19. Assay used: immunoSEQ multiplex PCR; TCRdb lists only in-frame clones, some missing. The sample holds about 200,000 clones, around nine tenths seen once. The sample taken for sequencing was peripheral blood. These receptors were collected from a woman between 35 and 50 years old who had recovered from COVID-19.

The chain couples TRBV6-2 or TRBV6-3 to TRBJ2-1; 10 bases agree with TRBD1. Trimming cost V 4 bases and J 3 bases; bases outside gene matches: 3. CDR3 size: 15 residues. The germline V gene encodes CDR1 MNHEY and CDR2 SVGEGT. CDR3 sequence: CASSSWTGGYNEQFF. CDR3 nucleotides: TGTGCCAGCAGTTCTTGGACAGGGGGCTACAATGAGCAGTTCTTC.

The gene calls are TRBV6-4 and TRBJ1-5; D remains ambiguous. Germline V gives CDR1 MRHNA, CDR2 SNTAGT. Trimming left V 5 bases short and J 2 bases short, with 10 bases between. This CDR3 comprises 14 residues. The CDR3 DNA reads TGTGCCAGCAGTCCCGGGTATGGCAATCAGCCCCAGCATTTT. Translation: CASSPGYGNQPQHF.

This clone was counted between two and nine times. J is TRBJ1-5 and V is TRBV28, with 7 bases that match TRBD1. Germline assignment: CDR1 MDHEN and CDR2 SYDVKM. The CDR3 runs to 15 residues. Germline trimming cut 5 bases from V and 2 bases from J; bases unmatched to any gene: 6. The chain's CDR3 is CASSPDRAGNQPQHF. CDR3 coding DNA: TGTGCCAGCAGTCCTGACAGGGCGGGCAATCAGCCCCAGCATTTT.

CDR3 DNA sequence: TGTGCCATCAGTACCAGGGCTGGAGAGACCCAGTACTTC. This gives the protein CAISTRAGETQYF. V gene TRBV10-3 combines with J gene TRBJ2-5; D is possibly TRBD1 (5 bases). V was pared by 5 bases and J by 4 bases, with 11 bases between. The germline CDR1 and CDR2 sequences are ENHRY and SYGVKD. This CDR3 is built from 13 residues.

The V and J genes are TRBV5-1 and TRBJ2-6; TRBD1 matches at 7 bases. The CDR3 contains 16 residues. Germline V gene data show CDR1 as SGHRS and CDR2 as YFSETQ. V was pared by 0 bases and J by 10 bases, with 10 bases of the junction left unmatched. Here the CDR3 reads CASSLAAGGASNVLTF. CDR3 nucleotides: TGCGCCAGCAGCTTGGCGGCAGGGGGAGCCTCAAACGTCCTGACTTTC.

The rearrangement links TRBV5-8 to TRBJ1-4; 7 positions agree with TRBD1. The CDR3 length is 15 residues. The V gene's germline CDR1 is SGHTS and CDR2 YDEGEE. The V gene end was trimmed by 4 bases and the J gene end by 4 bases; junction bases not matched to a gene: 7. As DNA, the CDR3 is TGTGCCAGCAGCCCGGGGACAGTCGTTAATGAAAAACTGTTTTTT. Protein product: CASSPGTVVNEKLFF.

The chain combines TRBV6-1 with TRBJ2-3; D may be TRBD2 (6 bases). The V gene's germline CDR1 is MNHNS and CDR2 SASEGT. The CDR3 has 17 amino acids. V was shortened by 4 bases and J by 1 base, with 18 bases between the two germline ends. CDR3 protein: CASSARLGFIGTDTQYF. CDR3 bases: TGTGCCAGCAGTGCGAGACTAGGTTTCATTGGCACAGATACGCAGTATTTT.

V usage is TRBV19 and J usage is TRBJ2-7; 8 bases align to TRBD1. J lost 0 bases, V lost 1 base, and 2 bases had no gene match. The CDR3 is 15 amino acids. Germline values: CDR1 LNHDA, CDR2 SQIVND (reference sequence). CDR3 in amino acids: CASSIVGTGSYEQYF. Here the CDR3 DNA reads TGTGCCAGTAGTATAGTCGGGACAGGCTCCTACGAGCAGTACTTC.

The CDR3 nucleotides are TGCGCCAGCAGCCTAGGACAGGGGGCGCCCGAGCAGTACTTC. It is translated as CASSLGQGAPEQYF. This rearrangement joins TRBV5-1 to TRBJ2-7; the match to TRBD1 covers 11 bases. This CDR3 has 14 amino acids. Germline V gene sequence: CDR1 SGHRS, CDR2 YFSETQ. V trimming: 4 bases; J trimming: 6 bases; junction bases outside the gene matches: 6.

The count of this clone is one. The V and J genes are TRBV6-5 and TRBJ2-1; 9 positions agree with TRBD2. Germline V gene sequence: CDR1 MNHEY, CDR2 SVGAGI. This CDR3 has 15 residues. With V trimmed by 6 bases and J by 6 bases, 9 bases remained unmatched. CDR3 sequence reads: CASSTPAGGRNEQFF. DNA for the CDR3: TGTGCCAGCAGCACCCCAGCGGGAGGACGCAATGAGCAGTTCTTC.

This clone was recorded only once. The chain employs TRBV6-5 and TRBJ1-1, with a tentative D call TRBD1 (5 bases). Germline CDR1 and CDR2: MNHEY and SVGAGI. Trimming left V 4 bases short and J 2 bases short, with 14 bases between. The CDR3 consists of 15 residues. Here the CDR3 DNA reads TGTGCCAGCAGTTTCGAGGGGAGGGCTAACACTGAAGCTTTCTTT. Its translation: CASSFEGRANTEAFF.